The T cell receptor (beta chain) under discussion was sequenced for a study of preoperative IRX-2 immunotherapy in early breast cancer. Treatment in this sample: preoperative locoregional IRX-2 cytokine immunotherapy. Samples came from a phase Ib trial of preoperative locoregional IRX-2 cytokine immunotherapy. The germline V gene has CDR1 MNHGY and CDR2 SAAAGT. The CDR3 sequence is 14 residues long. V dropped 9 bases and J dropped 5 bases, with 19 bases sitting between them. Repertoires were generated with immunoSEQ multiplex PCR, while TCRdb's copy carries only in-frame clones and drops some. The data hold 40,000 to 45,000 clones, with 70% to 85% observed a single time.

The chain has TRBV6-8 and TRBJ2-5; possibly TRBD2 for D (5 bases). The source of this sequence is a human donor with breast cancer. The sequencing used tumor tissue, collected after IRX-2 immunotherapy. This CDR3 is CASLPGGPGETQYF. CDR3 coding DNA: TGTGCCAGTCTTCCGGGCGGGCCCGGGGAGACCCAGTACTTC.